These 13 T cell receptor beta chains were all obtained from the same sample, sequenced in a study of blood T cell repertoires in COVID-19. Data came from immunoSEQ multiplex PCR; TCRdb stores just in-frame clones and leaves some out. The sample has approximately 61,000 clones; 85% to 90% are singletons. The sample consisted of peripheral blood. The receptors come from a woman aged 80 or older with active COVID-19.

The rearrangement joins TRBV19 to TRBJ2-7, with 7 bases that match TRBD1. Germline V lookup: CDR1 LNHDA, CDR2 SQIVND (reference sequence). The CDR3 runs 14 residues. J lost 3 bases, V lost 5 bases, and 7 bases had no gene match. CDR3 sequence reads: CASSSGTAIYEQYF. The DNA of the CDR3 is TGTGCCAGTAGTTCCGGGACAGCGATCTACGAGCAGTACTTC.

This chain joins TRBV5-1 and TRBJ2-7, with a tentative D call TRBD2 (7 bases). The CDR3 is made up of 14 amino acids. Between the trimmed V and J ends, which lost 0 bases and 6 bases, there was a span of 13 bases. Germline V gene sequence: CDR1 SGHRS, CDR2 YFSETQ. The CDR3 is CASSLVAGAGEQYF. The CDR3 DNA follows: TGCGCCAGCAGCTTGGTGGCGGGGGCGGGCGAGCAGTACTTC.

The chain links TRBV6-1 to TRBJ1-2; D remains unclear. V was pared by 2 bases and J by 5 bases, with 15 bases between. The germline gives CDR1 MNHNS, CDR2 SASEGT. The CDR3 spans 15 residues. CDR3 sequence reads: CASSESPAVYYGYTF. CDR3 DNA sequence: TGTGCCAGCAGTGAATCTCCGGCGGTATATTATGGCTACACCTTC.

J is TRBJ1-4 and V is TRBV3-1 (or the pseudogene TRBV3-2); 11 bases map to TRBD1. V was pared by 5 bases and J by 8 bases, with 7 bases of the junction left unmatched. The CDR3 spans 15 residues. Germline assignment: CDR1 LGHDT and CDR2 YNNKEL (reference sequence). The CDR3 sequence is CASSSVGTGGEKLFF. The DNA for the CDR3 is TGTGCCAGCAGCTCCGTCGGGACAGGGGGGGAAAAACTGTTTTTT.

CDR3 in amino acids: CASSPGAPQGYGYTF. The CDR3, as DNA: TGTGCCAGCAGCCCTGGGGCACCACAGGGCTATGGCTACACCTTC. The chain recombines TRBV28 with TRBJ1-2; weak D call: TRBD1 (6 bases). The CDR3 loop spans 15 amino acids. CDR1 MDHEN and CDR2 SYDVKM come from the germline V gene. V was pared by 6 bases and J by 4 bases, with 18 bases between.

A few counts support this clone. This chain connects TRBV11-3 to TRBJ2-7; possibly TRBD1 for D (7 bases). V lost 1 base to trimming and J lost 0 bases, with 10 bases between them. Germline V gene sequence: CDR1 SGHNT, CDR2 YENEEA. CDR3 size: 15 residues. CDR3 nucleotide sequence: TGTGCCAGCAGCTTAGGCGGGGACAGCTCCTACGAGCAGTACTTC. As protein: CASSLGGDSSYEQYF.

V and J are TRBV7-9 and TRBJ2-7; 7 bases align to TRBD2. Germline V gene sequence: CDR1 SEHNR, CDR2 FQNEAQ (reference sequence). The V gene end was trimmed by 4 bases and the J gene end by 6 bases; junction bases not matched to a gene: 15. This CDR3 is built from 16 residues. The CDR3 DNA is TGTGCCAGCAGCTCTAGGGCTGGCGGGGGAACCTTCGAGCAGTACTTC. Its translation: CASSSRAGGGTFEQYF. The whole variable domain, filled in from reference TRBV7-9 and TRBJ2-7, reads DTGVSQNPRHKITKRGQNVTFRCDPISEHNRLYWYRQTLGQGPEFLTYFQNEAQLEKSRLLSDRFSAERPKGSFSTLEIQRTEQGDSAMYLCASSSRAGGGTFEQYFGPGTRLTVT.

The chain is built from TRBV5-5 and TRBJ2-1; D possibly corresponds to TRBD2 (6 bases). Germline CDR1 and CDR2: SGHKS and YYEKEE (reference sequence). CDR3 length: 14 amino acids. The germline V and J ends were trimmed by 3 bases and 12 bases, with 19 bases remaining between them. The CDR3 DNA reads as TGTGCCAGCAGCTCGAAGCTGGCCCGGGGGTGGCAGTTCTTC. It is translated as CASSSKLARGWQFF.

This clone was counted a few times. The chain is built from TRBV9 and TRBJ2-3, with 9 bases aligning to TRBD1. V lost 4 bases to trimming and J lost 0 bases; unmatched junction nucleotides: 9. Germline V CDR1 and CDR2: SGDLS, YYNGEE. This CDR3 region has 17 residues. This CDR3 reads CASSPQTGQGSTDTQYF. In nucleotides, the CDR3 is TGTGCCAGCAGCCCCCAAACTGGACAGGGGAGCACAGATACGCAGTATTTT.

The chain links TRBV19 to TRBJ1-2, with D perhaps matching TRBD1 (6 bases). The V end lost 7 bases, the J end lost 2 bases, and 14 bases lay between the germline ends. This CDR3 spans 14 amino acids. Germline V gene lookup returns CDR1 LNHDA and CDR2 SQIVND (reference sequence). CDR3 bases: TGTGCCAGTACTAGGACAGTGAGAAACTATGGCTACACCTTC. Translation gives CASTRTVRNYGYTF.

This chain links TRBV9 with TRBJ1-3; TRBD1 might be the D (5 bases). Trimming took 0 bases from V and 5 from J, leaving 9 bases between them. Per the germline V gene, CDR1 is SGDLS and CDR2 is YYNGEE. CDR3 length: 14 amino acids. CDR3 DNA sequence: TGTGCCAGCAGCGTAGAATCAGGGAGAAACACCATATATTTT. Its translation: CASSVESGRNTIYF. The full variable domain, with the rest looked up from reference TRBV9 and TRBJ1-3, is DSGVTQTPKHLITATGQRVTLRCSPRSGDLSVYWYQQSLDQGLQFLIQYYNGEERAKGNILERFSAQQFPDLHSELNLSSLELGDSALYFCASSVESGRNTIYFGEGSWLTVV.

V gene TRBV19 combines with J gene TRBJ2-7; 9 nucleotides match TRBD2. The germline gives CDR1 LNHDA, CDR2 SQIVND (reference sequence). V lost 2 bases, J lost 7 bases, and 6 bases stayed unmatched. This CDR3 has 14 residues. The CDR3 loop reads CASSIRALAGEQYF. Written as DNA, the CDR3 is TGTGCCAGTAGTATAAGGGCTCTAGCGGGGGAGCAGTACTTC.

This rearrangement joins TRBV5-1 to TRBJ2-5; 8 bases agree with TRBD2. This CDR3 has 16 residues. V lost 6 bases and J lost 4; bases outside the gene matches: 14. Looked up from germline, CDR1 is SGHRS and CDR2 is YFSETQ. The CDR3 DNA sequence: TGCGCCAGCAACCCCCGGGAGCGGGGGCCTGGAGAGACCCAGTACTTC. Translating it yields CASNPRERGPGETQYF.